The clone carrying this T cell receptor (beta chain) occurred a few times. Its antigen remains unidentified. These data come from a study of response to subunit inactivated influenza vaccine. Study-wide findings and caveats: A suggestion made by the authors is that each seasonal influenza vaccination recruits few new T cells.

The germline gives CDR1 MNHEY, CDR2 SVGEGT. The V and J ends lost 5 bases and 15 bases, in that order; junction bases with no gene match: 6. This CDR3 contains 12 residues. Each CDR3 protein is one row after TCRdb ran MiXCR on the RT-PCR reads. The table includes about 520,000 distinct CDR3 sequences, 6.5% to 8% detected once. Sequencing was performed on PBMCs from blood, taken roughly 24 months after vaccination. The V gene is TRBV6-2 or TRBV6-3, the J gene TRBJ2-1; 11 bases align to TRBD2. The source is a man aged 50-75 years who received an inactivated influenza vaccine. CDR3 loop: CASSLGLAGPFF. The CDR3 bases are TGTGCCAGCAGTCTCGGACTAGCGGGTCCGTTCTTC.